This T cell receptor beta chain derives from a study of blood T cell repertoires in COVID-19. Study-level information: Spain, Italy and the United States supplied samples that represented acute and convalescent COVID-19. PBMCs, B-cell-depleted T cells, or T cells were the source of the cDNA or gDNA that made up the material.

Participants came from about two dozen US areas, aged roughly 18 to 89 years. The germline V gene has CDR1 SNHLY and CDR2 FYNNEI. V was clipped by 7 bases and J by 3 bases, with 10 bases between them. The CDR3 contains 12 residues. The authors' processing: Amplifying reference gene primers gave estimates of nucleated cell counts. The method was immunoSEQ multiplex PCR; TCRdb's version includes in-frame clones alone and lacks a portion of them. V and J calls and clone size follow that table, whereas D and trimming were derived from the DNA. There are 180,000 or so clones in the sample; about 80% occur only once, and 7.5% lies in the top ten.

This sequence joins TRBV2 and TRBJ2-7; no definite D call. This TCR derives from a man aged 35-49 years who had recovered from COVID-19. Sequenced input: PBMCs or T cells enriched from blood (not recorded which). In DNA form, the CDR3 reads TGTGCCAGCAACAGACGAAACTACGAGCAGTACTTC. Protein product: CASNRRNYEQYF.